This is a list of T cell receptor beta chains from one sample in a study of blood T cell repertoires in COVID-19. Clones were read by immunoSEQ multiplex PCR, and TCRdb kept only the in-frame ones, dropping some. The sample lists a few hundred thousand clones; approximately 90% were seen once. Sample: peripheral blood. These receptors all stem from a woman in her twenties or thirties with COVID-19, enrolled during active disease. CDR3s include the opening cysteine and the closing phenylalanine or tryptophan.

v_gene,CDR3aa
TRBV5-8,CASSWPGLGNQPQHF
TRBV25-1,CASTASYRGRGLGTEAFF
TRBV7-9,CASSSPDRRAPFF
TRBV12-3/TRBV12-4,CASSLSGGEQYF
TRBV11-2,CASSLLAGVGEQFF
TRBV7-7,CASSSRLAGSTGGQETQYF
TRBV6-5,CASIRGTEAFF
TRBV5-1,CASSLGDRGTNIQYF
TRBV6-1,CASSEVDSGGRDTQYF
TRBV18,CASSPGAGHLTYEQYF
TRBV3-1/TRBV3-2,CASSPGLAGGPVEQFF
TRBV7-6,CASSVGQGYEKLFF